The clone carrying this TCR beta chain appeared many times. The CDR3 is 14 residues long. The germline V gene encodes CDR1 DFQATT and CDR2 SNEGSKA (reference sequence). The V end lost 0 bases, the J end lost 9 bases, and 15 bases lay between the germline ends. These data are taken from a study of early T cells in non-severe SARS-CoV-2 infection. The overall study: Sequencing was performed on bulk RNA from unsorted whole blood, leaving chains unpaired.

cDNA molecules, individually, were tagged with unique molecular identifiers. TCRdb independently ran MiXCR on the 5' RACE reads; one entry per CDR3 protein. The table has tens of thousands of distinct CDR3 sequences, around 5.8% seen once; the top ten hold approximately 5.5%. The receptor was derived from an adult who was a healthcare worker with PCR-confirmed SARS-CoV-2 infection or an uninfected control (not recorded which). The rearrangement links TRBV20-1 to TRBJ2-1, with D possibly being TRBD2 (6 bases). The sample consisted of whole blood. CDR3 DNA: TGCAGTGCTAGAGATCTAAAGGCGGGACCTGAGCAGTTCTTC. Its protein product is CSARDLKAGPEQFF.